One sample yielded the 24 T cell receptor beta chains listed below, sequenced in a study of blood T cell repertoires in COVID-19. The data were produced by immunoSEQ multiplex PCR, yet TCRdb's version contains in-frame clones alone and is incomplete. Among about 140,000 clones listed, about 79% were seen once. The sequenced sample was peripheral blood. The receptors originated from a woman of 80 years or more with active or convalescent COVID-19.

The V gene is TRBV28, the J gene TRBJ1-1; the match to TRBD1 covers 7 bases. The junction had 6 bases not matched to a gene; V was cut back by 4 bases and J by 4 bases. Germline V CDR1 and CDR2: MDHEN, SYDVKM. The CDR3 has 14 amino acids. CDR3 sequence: CASSSDRVGTEAFF. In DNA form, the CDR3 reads TGTGCCAGCAGTTCCGACAGGGTGGGCACTGAAGCTTTCTTT. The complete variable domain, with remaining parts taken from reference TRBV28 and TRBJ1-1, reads DVKVTQSSRYLVKRTGEKVFLECVQDMDHENMFWYRQDPGLGLRLIYFSYDVKMKEKGDIPEGYSVSREKKERFSLILESASTNQTSMYLCASSSDRVGTEAFFGQGTRLTVV.

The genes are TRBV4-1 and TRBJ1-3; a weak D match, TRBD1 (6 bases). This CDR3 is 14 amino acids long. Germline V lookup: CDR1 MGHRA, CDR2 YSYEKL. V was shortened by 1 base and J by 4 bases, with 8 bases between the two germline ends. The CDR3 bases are TGCGCCAGCAGCCAAGGGACAGTCGGAAACACCATATATTTT. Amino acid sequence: CASSQGTVGNTIYF.

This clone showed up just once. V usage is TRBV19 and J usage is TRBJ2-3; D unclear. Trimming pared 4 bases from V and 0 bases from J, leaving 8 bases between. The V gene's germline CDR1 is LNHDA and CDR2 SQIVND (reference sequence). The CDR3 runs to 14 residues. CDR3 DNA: TGTGCCAGTAGTAATCAGGAAAGCACAGATACGCAGTATTTT. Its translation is CASSNQESTDTQYF.

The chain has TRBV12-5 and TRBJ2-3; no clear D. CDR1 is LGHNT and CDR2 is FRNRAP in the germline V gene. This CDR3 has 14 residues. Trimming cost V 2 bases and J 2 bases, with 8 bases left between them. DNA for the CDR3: TGTGCTAGTGGTTTGTGGAGCTACACAGATACGCAGTATTTT. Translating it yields CASGLWSYTDTQYF.

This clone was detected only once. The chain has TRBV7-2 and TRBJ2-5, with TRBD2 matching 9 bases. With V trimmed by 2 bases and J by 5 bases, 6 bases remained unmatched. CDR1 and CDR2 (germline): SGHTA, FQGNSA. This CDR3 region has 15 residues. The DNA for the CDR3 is TGTGCCAGCAGCTTACGGCTAGCGGGGCGGGAGACCCAGTACTTC. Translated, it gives CASSLRLAGRETQYF.

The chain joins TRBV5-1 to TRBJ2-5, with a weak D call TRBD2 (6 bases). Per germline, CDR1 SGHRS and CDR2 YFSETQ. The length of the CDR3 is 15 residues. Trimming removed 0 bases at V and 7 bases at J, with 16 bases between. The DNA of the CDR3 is TGCGCCAGCAGCTTGGCTTCCGGGCAGGGAGGGACCCAGTACTTC. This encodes CASSLASGQGGTQYF.

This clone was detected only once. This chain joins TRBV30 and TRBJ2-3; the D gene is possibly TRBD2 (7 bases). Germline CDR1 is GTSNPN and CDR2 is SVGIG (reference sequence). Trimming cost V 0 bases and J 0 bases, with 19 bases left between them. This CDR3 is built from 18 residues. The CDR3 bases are TGTGCCTGGAGTGTGGCACGGGGGGCTACCGTTAGCACAGATACGCAGTATTTT. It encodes CAWSVARGATVSTDTQYF.

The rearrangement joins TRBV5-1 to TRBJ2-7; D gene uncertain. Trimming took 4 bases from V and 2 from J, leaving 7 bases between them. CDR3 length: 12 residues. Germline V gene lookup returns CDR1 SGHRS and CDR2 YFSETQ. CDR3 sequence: CASSINTYEQYF. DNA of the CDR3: TGCGCCAGCAGCATAAACACCTACGAGCAGTACTTC.

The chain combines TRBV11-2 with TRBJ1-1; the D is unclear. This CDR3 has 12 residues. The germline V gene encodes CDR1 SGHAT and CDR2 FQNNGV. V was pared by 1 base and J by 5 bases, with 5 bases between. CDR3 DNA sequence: TGTGCCAGCAGCTTAGGTCTGACTGAAGCTTTCTTT. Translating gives CASSLGLTEAFF.

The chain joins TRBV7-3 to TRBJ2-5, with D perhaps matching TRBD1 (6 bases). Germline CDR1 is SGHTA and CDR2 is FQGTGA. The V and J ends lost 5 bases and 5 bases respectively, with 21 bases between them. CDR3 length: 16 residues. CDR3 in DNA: TGTGCCAGCAGCATGTCCGGGACAACTTTAGGGGAGACCCAGTACTTC. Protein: CASSMSGTTLGETQYF. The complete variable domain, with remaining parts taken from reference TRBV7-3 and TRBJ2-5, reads GAGVSQTPSNKVTEKGKYVELRCDPISGHTALYWYRQSLGQGPEFLIYFQGTGAADDSGLPNDRFFAVRPEGSVSTLKIQRTERGDSAVYLCASSMSGTTLGETQYFGPGTRLLVL.

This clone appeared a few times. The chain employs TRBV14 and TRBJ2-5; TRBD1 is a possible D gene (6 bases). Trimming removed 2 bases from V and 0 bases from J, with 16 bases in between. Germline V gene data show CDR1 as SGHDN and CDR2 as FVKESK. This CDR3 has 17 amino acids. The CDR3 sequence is CASSQRGYRAYQETQYF. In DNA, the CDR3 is TGTGCCAGCAGCCAACGTGGGTACAGGGCCTACCAAGAGACCCAGTACTTC.

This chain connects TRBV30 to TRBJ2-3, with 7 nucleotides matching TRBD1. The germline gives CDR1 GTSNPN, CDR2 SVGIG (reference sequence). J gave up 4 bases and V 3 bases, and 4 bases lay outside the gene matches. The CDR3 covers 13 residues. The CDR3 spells CAWRGGIADTQYF. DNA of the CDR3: TGTGCCTGGAGAGGGGGCATCGCAGATACGCAGTATTTT.

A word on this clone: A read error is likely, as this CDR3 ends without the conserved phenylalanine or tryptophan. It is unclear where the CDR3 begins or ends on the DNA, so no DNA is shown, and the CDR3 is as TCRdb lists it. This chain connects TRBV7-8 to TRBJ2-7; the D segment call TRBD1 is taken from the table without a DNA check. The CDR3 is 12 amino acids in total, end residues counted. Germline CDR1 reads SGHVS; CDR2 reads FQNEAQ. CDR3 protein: CASSHQSGQGAL.

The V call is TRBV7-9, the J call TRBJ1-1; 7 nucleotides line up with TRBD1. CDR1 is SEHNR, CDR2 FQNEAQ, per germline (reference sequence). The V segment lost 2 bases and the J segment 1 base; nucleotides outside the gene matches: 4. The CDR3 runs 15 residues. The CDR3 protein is CASSLWPGGNTEAFF. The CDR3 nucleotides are TGTGCCAGCAGCTTATGGCCAGGGGGGAACACTGAAGCTTTCTTT. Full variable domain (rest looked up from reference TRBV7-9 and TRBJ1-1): DTGVSQNPRHKITKRGQNVTFRCDPISEHNRLYWYRQTLGQGPEFLTYFQNEAQLEKSRLLSDRFSAERPKGSFSTLEIQRTEQGDSAMYLCASSLWPGGNTEAFFGQGTRLTVV.

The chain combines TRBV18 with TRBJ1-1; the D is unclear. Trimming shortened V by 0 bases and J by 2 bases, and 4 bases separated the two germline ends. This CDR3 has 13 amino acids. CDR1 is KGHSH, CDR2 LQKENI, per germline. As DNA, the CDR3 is TGTGCCAGCTCACCACCTTCAAACACTGAAGCTTTCTTT. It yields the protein CASSPPSNTEAFF.

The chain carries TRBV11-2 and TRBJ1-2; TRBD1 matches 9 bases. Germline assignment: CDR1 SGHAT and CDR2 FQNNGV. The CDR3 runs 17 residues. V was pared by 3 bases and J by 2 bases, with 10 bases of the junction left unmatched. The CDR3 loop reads CASSFILGQGRNYGYTF. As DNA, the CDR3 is TGTGCCAGCAGCTTTATTTTGGGACAGGGTCGGAACTATGGCTACACCTTC.

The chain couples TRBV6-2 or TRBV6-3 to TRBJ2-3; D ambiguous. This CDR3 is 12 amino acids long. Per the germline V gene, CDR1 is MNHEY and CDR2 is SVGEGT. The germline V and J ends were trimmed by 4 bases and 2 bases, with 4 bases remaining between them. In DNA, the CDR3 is TGTGCCAGCAGTTCCTACACAGATACGCAGTATTTT. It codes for CASSSYTDTQYF.

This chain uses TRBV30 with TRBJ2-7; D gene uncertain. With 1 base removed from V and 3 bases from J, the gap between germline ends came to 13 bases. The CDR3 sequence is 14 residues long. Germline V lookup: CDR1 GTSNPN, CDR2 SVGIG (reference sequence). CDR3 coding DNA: TGTGCCTGGAGTGGCTCAGATCTTAACTACGAGCAGTACTTC. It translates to CAWSGSDLNYEQYF.

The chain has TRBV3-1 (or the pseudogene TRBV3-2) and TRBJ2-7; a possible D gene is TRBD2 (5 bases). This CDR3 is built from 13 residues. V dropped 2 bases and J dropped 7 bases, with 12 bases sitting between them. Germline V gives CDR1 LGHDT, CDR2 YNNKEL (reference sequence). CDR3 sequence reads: CASSQMRVGEQYF. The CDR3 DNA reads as TGTGCCAGCAGCCAAATGAGGGTGGGGGAGCAGTACTTC.

The CDR3 region is CASSDVGGSVAYEQYF. In DNA, the CDR3 is TGCGCCAGCAGTGACGTCGGAGGGAGCGTCGCCTACGAGCAGTACTTC. The rearrangement links TRBV10-2 to TRBJ2-7, with D perhaps matching TRBD2 (6 bases). The CDR3 contains 16 residues. The V end lost 3 bases, the J end lost 2 bases, and 17 bases lay between the germline ends. Germline-derived CDR1 and CDR2 are WSHSY and SAAADI.

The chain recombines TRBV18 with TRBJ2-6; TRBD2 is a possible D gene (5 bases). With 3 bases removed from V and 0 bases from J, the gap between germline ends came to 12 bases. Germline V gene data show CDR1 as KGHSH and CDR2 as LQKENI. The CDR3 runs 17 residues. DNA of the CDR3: TGTGCCAGCTCACCTGTTGGCGGACTCTCTGGGGCCAACGTCCTGACTTTC. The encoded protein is CASSPVGGLSGANVLTF.

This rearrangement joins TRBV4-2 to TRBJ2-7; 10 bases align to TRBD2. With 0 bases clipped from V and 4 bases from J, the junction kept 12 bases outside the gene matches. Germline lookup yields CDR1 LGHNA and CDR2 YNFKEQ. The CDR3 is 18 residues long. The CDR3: CASSQDIPLAGAQYEQYF. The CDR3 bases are TGTGCCAGCAGCCAAGATATCCCCCTAGCGGGGGCCCAATACGAGCAGTACTTC.

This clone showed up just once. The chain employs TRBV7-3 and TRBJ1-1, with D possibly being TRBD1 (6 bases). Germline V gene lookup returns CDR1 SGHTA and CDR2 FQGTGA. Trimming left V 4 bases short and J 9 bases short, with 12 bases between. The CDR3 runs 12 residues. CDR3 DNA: TGTGCCAGCAGCTCAGGGGCAGGGAAAGCTTTCTTT. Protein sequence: CASSSGAGKAFF.

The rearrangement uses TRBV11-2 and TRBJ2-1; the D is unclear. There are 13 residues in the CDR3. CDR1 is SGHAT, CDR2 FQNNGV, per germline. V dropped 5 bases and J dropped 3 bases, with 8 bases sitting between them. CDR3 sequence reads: CASSPFIYNEQFF. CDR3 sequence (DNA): TGTGCCAGCAGCCCTTTTATCTACAATGAGCAGTTCTTC.